One and the same sample provided the 21 T cell receptor beta chains below, sequenced in a study of blood T cell repertoires in COVID-19. Assay: immunoSEQ multiplex PCR; the TCRdb copy retains only in-frame clones and omits some. The repertoire holds 90,000 or so clones, with about two thirds as singletons. Material for sequencing was peripheral blood. Receptors were obtained from a woman of 80 years or more with acute or convalescent COVID-19.

V is TRBV5-5 and J is TRBJ1-6; D is ambiguous. V shed 6 bases and J shed 0 bases, with 13 bases lying between them. This CDR3 spans 16 amino acids. Germline lookup yields CDR1 SGHKS and CDR2 YYEKEE (reference sequence). The CDR3, as DNA: TGTGCCAGCATCCCGGACTGGAGCTCCTATAATTCACCCCTCCACTTT. Translated, it gives CASIPDWSSYNSPLHF.

The V call is TRBV2, the J call TRBJ1-2; 10 bases align to TRBD1. CDR1 and CDR2 (germline): SNHLY, FYNNEI. J was trimmed by 4 bases and V by 8 bases; bases with no gene match: 7. CDR3 length equals 14 residues. CDR3 loop: CASVRDRGRYGYTF. The CDR3 DNA follows: TGTGCCAGCGTCCGGGACAGGGGACGCTATGGCTACACCTTC.

This clone has just one count. This chain uses TRBV18 with TRBJ1-5; a weak D match, TRBD1 (6 bases). From germline, CDR1 is KGHSH and CDR2 LQKENI. V was shortened by 2 bases and J by 4 bases, with 15 bases between the two germline ends. This CDR3 region has 16 residues. The chain's CDR3 is CASSPYLEQGNQPQHF. Written as DNA, the CDR3 is TGTGCCAGCTCACCATACTTGGAGCAGGGGAATCAGCCCCAGCATTTT.

The rearrangement uses TRBV4-1 and TRBJ1-1; TRBD1 might be the D (5 bases). V lost 0 bases and J lost 0, with 8 bases in between. The CDR3 consists of 15 residues. Germline values: CDR1 MGHRA, CDR2 YSYEKL. CDR3 in amino acids: CASSQDSRVNTEAFF. The CDR3 region has the DNA TGCGCCAGCAGCCAAGATTCCAGGGTGAACACTGAAGCTTTCTTT.

This chain links TRBV4-1 with TRBJ1-2, with a weak D call TRBD1 (6 bases). CDR1 MGHRA and CDR2 YSYEKL come from the germline V gene. The CDR3 is 13 amino acids. The V and J ends lost 2 bases and 2 bases respectively, with 6 bases between them. The CDR3 nucleotides read TGCGCCAGCAGCCAACAGGGGAACTATGGCTACACCTTC. Translation: CASSQQGNYGYTF.

V and J are TRBV9 and TRBJ1-6; no clear D gene. V was trimmed by 1 base and J by 9 bases, leaving 14 bases between them. This CDR3 has 15 amino acids. The germline V gene has CDR1 SGDLS and CDR2 YYNGEE. CDR3 amino acids: CASSVNSEGSSPLHF. CDR3 nucleotide sequence: TGTGCCAGCAGCGTAAACTCAGAGGGTAGTTCACCCCTCCACTTT. The whole variable domain, remainder taken from reference TRBV9 and TRBJ1-6, is DSGVTQTPKHLITATGQRVTLRCSPRSGDLSVYWYQQSLDQGLQFLIQYYNGEERAKGNILERFSAQQFPDLHSELNLSSLELGDSALYFCASSVNSEGSSPLHFGNGTRLTVT.

CDR3 DNA sequence: TGTGCCAGCAGCCTCAGGGATTATCAGCCCCAGCATTTT. This encodes CASSLRDYQPQHF. This chain links TRBV6-2 or TRBV6-3 with TRBJ1-5; a weak D match, TRBD1 (5 bases). Germline values: CDR1 MNHEY, CDR2 SVGEGT. CDR3 length equals 13 residues. V lost 6 bases, J lost 5 bases, and 11 bases lay in between.

Points on this clone: This sample includes further DNA sequences coding for the same CDR3. The chain couples TRBV9 to TRBJ2-1; TRBD2 aligns across 8 bases. With 0 bases clipped from V and 2 bases from J, the junction kept 1 base outside the gene matches. The CDR3 has 15 residues. Germline CDR1 and CDR2: SGDLS and YYNGEE. The CDR3 DNA follows: TGTGCCAGCAGCGTAGGAGCGGGGGCCTACAATGAGCAGTTCTTC. Translating gives CASSVGAGAYNEQFF.

This chain joins TRBV7-9 and TRBJ2-7; 9 bases fit TRBD1. This CDR3 is 15 amino acids long. J was trimmed by 1 base and V by 4 bases; bases with no gene match: 5. Germline assignment: CDR1 SEHNR and CDR2 FQNEAQ (reference sequence). CDR3 region: CASSSSGQGSYEQYF. CDR3 in DNA: TGTGCCAGCAGCTCGTCGGGACAGGGATCCTACGAGCAGTACTTC.

This sequence joins TRBV19 and TRBJ2-3; 12 bases line up with TRBD1. This CDR3 contains 16 residues. V was clipped by 5 bases and J by 5 bases; unmatched bases: 8. In germline, CDR1 is LNHDA, CDR2 SQIVND (reference sequence). Written as DNA, the CDR3 is TGTGCCAGTAGTTCCACCGGGACAGGGGGCGGAGATACGCAGTATTTT. The encoded protein is CASSSTGTGGGDTQYF.

V and J are TRBV4-1 and TRBJ1-1, with D possibly being TRBD1 (5 bases). Germline V lookup: CDR1 MGHRA, CDR2 YSYEKL. The V end was cut by 0 bases, the J end by 3 bases, with 11 bases between. This CDR3 has 15 residues. This chain's CDR3 is CASSQDQGLDTEAFF. CDR3 nucleotide sequence: TGCGCCAGCAGCCAAGATCAGGGTTTGGACACTGAAGCTTTCTTT.

The V call is TRBV28, the J call TRBJ1-1; 8 positions match TRBD1. CDR3 length: 15 amino acids. V lost 5 bases to trimming and J lost 4 bases; unmatched junction nucleotides: 9. From germline, CDR1 is MDHEN and CDR2 SYDVKM. The CDR3, as DNA: TGTGCCAGCAGTCTGACAGGGGAAGGGCGCACTGAAGCTTTCTTT. This sequence encodes CASSLTGEGRTEAFF.

In this sample, this clone turned up a few times. This chain joins TRBV15 and TRBJ1-2; a weak D match, TRBD1 (6 bases). Germline assignment: CDR1 LNHNV and CDR2 YYDKDF (reference sequence). CDR3 length: 13 residues. Between the trimmed V and J ends, which lost 1 base and 8 bases, there was a span of 11 bases. The CDR3 DNA follows: TGTGCCACCAGCAGAGGGACAGAGGGGGGCTACACCTTC. Its protein is CATSRGTEGGYTF. Full variable domain (outside the CDR3, taken from reference TRBV15 and TRBJ1-2): DAMVIQNPRYQVTQFGKPVTLSCSQTLNHNVMYWYQQKSSQAPKLLFHYYDKDFNNEADTPDNFQSRRPNTSFCFLDIRSPGLGDTAMYLCATSRGTEGGYTFGSGTRLTVV.

The rearrangement joins TRBV7-8 to TRBJ1-4, with D perhaps TRBD1 (6 bases). The CDR3 runs 18 residues. V was shortened by 5 bases and J by 0 bases, with 19 bases between the two germline ends. CDR1 and CDR2 (germline): SGHVS, FQNEAQ. CDR3 in DNA: TGTGCCAGCAGCCCCCGCCAGGGGAAAACCACAACTAATGAAAAACTGTTTTTT. Its translation is CASSPRQGKTTTNEKLFF.

The rearrangement joins TRBV4-2 to TRBJ1-2; D is ambiguous. With 4 bases removed from V and 0 bases from J, the gap between germline ends came to 12 bases. This CDR3 spans 15 amino acids. Looked up from germline, CDR1 is LGHNA and CDR2 is YNFKEQ. Written as DNA, the CDR3 is TGTGCCAGCAGCCCCCCGAGCGGGGCTAACTATGGCTACACCTTC. This sequence encodes CASSPPSGANYGYTF.

The genes are TRBV7-2 and TRBJ1-5; D is undetermined. The length of the CDR3 is 13 residues. Trimming removed 7 bases from V and 3 bases from J, with 10 bases in between. Germline values: CDR1 SGHTA, CDR2 FQGNSA. The CDR3 here is CASTGGNNQPQHF. CDR3 bases: TGTGCCAGCACCGGAGGTAACAATCAGCCCCAGCATTTT. Together with reference TRBV7-2 and TRBJ1-5, the CDR3 gives the full variable domain: GAGVSQSPSNKVTEKGKDVELRCDPISGHTALYWYRQSLGQGLEFLIYFQGNSAPDKSGLPSDRFSAERTGGSVSTLTIQRTQQEDSAVYLCASTGGNNQPQHFGDGTRLSIL.

This rearrangement joins TRBV2 to TRBJ1-6, with TRBD1 identical over 8 bases. Germline V gene sequence: CDR1 SNHLY, CDR2 FYNNEI. Losses at the gene ends were 8 bases for V and 10 bases for J; bases not matched to a gene: 7. The CDR3 covers 13 residues. CDR3: CASSPGQESPLHF. In nucleotides, the CDR3 is TGTGCCAGCTCTCCGGGACAGGAGTCACCCCTCCACTTT.

The gene calls are TRBV15 and TRBJ2-7; a possible D gene is TRBD2 (6 bases). V was cut by 0 bases and J by 3 bases, with 12 bases left in between. Per the germline V gene, CDR1 is LNHNV and CDR2 is YYDKDF (reference sequence). This CDR3 contains 15 residues. The CDR3 region is CATSREKEGDYEQYF. Written as DNA, the CDR3 is TGTGCCACCAGCAGAGAAAAGGAGGGTGACTACGAGCAGTACTTC.

The chain combines TRBV11-2 with TRBJ2-3; 7 nucleotides line up with TRBD1. The CDR3 has 17 amino acids. V lost 3 bases to trimming and J lost 3 bases; unmatched junction nucleotides: 12. Germline V CDR1 and CDR2: SGHAT, FQNNGV. The chain's CDR3 is CASSFWGQTLGTDTQYF. Written as DNA, the CDR3 is TGTGCCAGCAGCTTTTGGGGACAGACCTTGGGGACAGATACGCAGTATTTT.

There are a few counts of this clone. The chain recombines TRBV4-3 with TRBJ2-5, with 8 bases aligning to TRBD2. Per the germline V gene, CDR1 is LGHNA and CDR2 is YSLEER. The CDR3 loop spans 16 amino acids. J was trimmed by 5 bases and V by 2 bases; bases with no gene match: 10. The CDR3 DNA is TGCGCCAGCAGCCAATCAAGAAGCGGGGGTTGGGAGACCCAGTACTTC. Its translation is CASSQSRSGGWETQYF.

This clone was picked up a small number of times. V usage is TRBV7-8 and J usage is TRBJ2-2, with a possible D match to TRBD1 (5 bases). The germline V gene has CDR1 SGHVS and CDR2 FQNEAQ. V was clipped by 5 bases and J by 3 bases, with 16 bases between them. This CDR3 region has 16 residues. CDR3 DNA: TGTGCCAGCAGCCCAAGGGCGCTAGGGGACACCGGGGAGCTGTTTTTT. Translation gives CASSPRALGDTGELFF.